A selection of T cell receptor beta chains follows, all from one sample in a study of graft-versus-host responses after intestinal transplantation. Data came from immunoSEQ multiplex PCR; TCRdb stores just in-frame clones and leaves some out. This sample has some 43,000 clones, with just under 95% found just once. The material was PBMCs, obtained 330 to 350 days after intestinal transplant. These receptors all come from a human patient who received an intestinal transplant, so some T cells may come from the graft donor. The CDR3 runs from the conserved cysteine through the conserved F or W. Each record gives: J gene, clone size, V gene, D gene, CDR3 DNA, CDR3 protein. A D gene is named only where the DNA matches it firmly. The size entry is marked missing in some rows and otherwise reads once, few, many or a size class.

>TRBJ2-7|-|TRBV5-6|TRBD2
TGTGCCAGCAGCTGGACTAGCGGGGTCTACGAGCAGTACTTC
CASSWTSGVYEQYF
>TRBJ2-7|-|TRBV18|TRBD2
TGTGCCAGCACGAGCGGGAGGGGCTACGAGCAGTACTTC
CASTSGRGYEQYF
>TRBJ2-3|-|TRBV27|-
TGTGCCAGCAGTTTAATTGGACTCAGCACAGATACGCAGTATTTT
CASSLIGLSTDTQYF
>TRBJ2-7|-|TRBV28|TRBD2
TGTGCCAGCAGCCTCGCGGGGGACGAGCAGTACTTC
CASSLAGDEQYF
>TRBJ2-3|-|TRBV4-1|-
TGCGCCAGCAGCCTCACGGACAGACCTAGCACAGATACGCAGTATTTT
CASSLTDRPSTDTQYF
>TRBJ2-3|few|TRBV7-3|-
TGTGCCAGCAGCTTTGGAGCGCTGGATACGCAGTATTTT
CASSFGALDTQYF
>TRBJ2-7|-|TRBV6-5|-
TGTGCCAGCAGTCGCCAGACAGGAAACTACGAGCAGTACTTC
CASSRQTGNYEQYF
>TRBJ1-2|-|TRBV29-1|TRBD1
TGCAGCGTCAGGGGGCAAGGCTACACCTTC
CSVRGQGYTF
>TRBJ1-5|once|TRBV7-7|-
TGTGCCAGCAGCTTGGGGAGGGAGCCCCGCAATCAGCCCCAGCATTTT
CASSLGREPRNQPQHF
>TRBJ1-1|-|TRBV9|TRBD1
TGTGCCAGCAGCGGACGGGACAGACGAGAAGCTTTCTTT
CASSGRDRREAFF
>TRBJ1-4|-|TRBV18|-
TGTGCCAGCTCCCTACAAACTAATGAAAAACTGTTTTTT
CASSLQTNEKLFF
>TRBJ2-6|-|TRBV29-1|-
TGCAGCGTTACACACCGCTCTGGGGCCAACGTCCTGACTTTC
CSVTHRSGANVLTF
>TRBJ2-7|-|TRBV10-2|TRBD2
TGCGCCAGCTCTTACGGGGGGATCTACGAGCAGTACTTC
CASSYGGIYEQYF
>TRBJ1-3|-|TRBV30|-
TGTGCCTGGAAAGCGGACACCCGGACGACGGGGGGAAACACCATATATTTT
CAWKADTRTTGGNTIYF
>TRBJ2-3|-|TRBV9|TRBD2
TGTGCCAGCAGCGTAGGACCTGGCCGCGGGGGAACAGATACGCAGTATTTT
CASSVGPGRGGTDTQYF
>TRBJ2-7|-|TRBV10-3|TRBD1
TGTGCCATCAGGACAGGGGTTTCCTACGAGCAGTACTTC
CAIRTGVSYEQYF
>TRBJ2-6|-|TRBV7-6|-
TGTGCCAGCAGCTTAATTTCGGGGGCAACTGGGGCCAACGTCCTGACTTTC
CASSLISGATGANVLTF
>TRBJ1-5|-|TRBV4-1|-
TGCGCCAGCAGCCAAGGGTTAGGGCTTGAACCCAATCAGCCCCAGCATTTT
CASSQGLGLEPNQPQHF
>TRBJ1-6|-|TRBV19|-
TGTGCCAGTAGTATTACAGACCCCAATTCACCCCTCCACTTT
CASSITDPNSPLHF
>TRBJ1-4|-|TRBV27|-
TGTGCCAGCAGTTGGGACGGTAGAAATGAAAAACTGTTTTTT
CASSWDGRNEKLFF
>TRBJ2-7|-|TRBV19|TRBD1
TGTGCCACCGCGACGGGGACAGGTTCCTACGAGCAGTACTTC
CATATGTGSYEQYF
>TRBJ2-1|-|TRBV11-2|-
TGTGCCAGCAGCTTAAGACCCTCAAGGGATGAGCAGTTCTTC
CASSLRPSRDEQFF
>TRBJ2-7|-|TRBV29-1|-
TGCAGCGCTTCGGCCGGCGATTACGAGCAGTACTTC
CSASAGDYEQYF
>TRBJ2-7|-|TRBV28|TRBD2
TGTGCCAGCAGTCCCCCTAGCGGAGGCTACGAGCAGTACTTC
CASSPPSGGYEQYF
>TRBJ2-1|-|TRBV5-1|TRBD2
TGCGCCAGCAGTATTGAAGCGGGGGGGCCGCGAAATGAGCAGTTCTTC
CASSIEAGGPRNEQFF
>TRBJ1-1|-|TRBV2|-
TGTGCCAGCAGTTTCCGCGGGACTGAAGCTTTCTTT
CASSFRGTEAFF
>TRBJ1-4|once|TRBV27|-
TGTGCCAGCAGTGGGCCAGGTGAAAAACTGTTTTTT
CASSGPGEKLFF
>TRBJ1-2|-|TRBV15|TRBD1
TGTGCCACCAGCAGGTCGGCAGGGGGTGGCTACACCTTC
CATSRSAGGGYTF
>TRBJ2-2|-|TRBV13|-
TGTGCCAGCAGCTTCGGTTCAGCGTCTGACACCGGGGAGCTGTTTTTT
CASSFGSASDTGELFF
>TRBJ1-2|-|TRBV7-9|-
TGTGCCAGCAGCTTAGTCGTTCCTTCTGGTGGCTACACCTTC
CASSLVVPSGGYTF
>TRBJ1-3|once|TRBV2|-
TGTGCCAGCAGTGAATCGGGGTGGGCTGGAAACACCATATATTTT
CASSESGWAGNTIYF
>TRBJ2-3|-|TRBV9|-
TGTGCCAGCAGCGTCGCGACAGGAACAGATACGCAGTATTTT
CASSVATGTDTQYF
>TRBJ1-2|-|TRBV6-5|-
TGTGCCAGCAGCCCCGGTCCCGTCGGGGGCTACACCTTC
CASSPGPVGGYTF
>TRBJ2-2|-|TRBV5-1|TRBD2
TGCGCCAGCAGCCCTATGATGGCTAGCGGGACAATCACCGGGGAGCTGTTTTTT
CASSPMMASGTITGELFF
>TRBJ1-2|-|TRBV14|-
TGTGCCAGCAGCCAAGTGGGGTATGGCTACACCTTC
CASSQVGYGYTF
>TRBJ1-5|-|TRBV6-1|TRBD1
TGTGCCAGCAGGAAACAGGGGGCTAGCAATCAGCCCCAGCATTTT
CASRKQGASNQPQHF
>TRBJ2-3|-|TRBV2|-
TGTGCCAGCAGTGATAGATGGGTGATGGCAGATACGCAGTATTTT
CASSDRWVMADTQYF
>TRBJ2-7|-|TRBV6-5|-
TGTGCCGCCTCCGGGTCTTCCCGTTACGAGCAGTACTTC
CAASGSSRYEQYF
>TRBJ1-5|-|TRBV7-2|-
TGTGCCAGCAGCTTATTGGCGGGGAGGAGTCAGCCCCAGCATTTT
CASSLLAGRSQPQHF
>TRBJ1-2|-|TRBV4-2|TRBD1
TGTGCCAGCAGCCCGGGACAGCGTACTAACTATGGCTACACCTTC
CASSPGQRTNYGYTF
>TRBJ2-7|once|TRBV6-1|TRBD1
TGTGCCAGCAGGACAGGGCAACCTATCTACGAGCAGTACTTC
CASRTGQPIYEQYF
>TRBJ2-1|-|TRBV28|TRBD2
TGTGCCAGCAGACGACTAGCTGCGTCCTACAATGAGCAGTTCTTC
CASRRLAASYNEQFF
>TRBJ2-5|-|TRBV18|TRBD1
TGTGCCAGCTCATCCACCGGGACAGTTGATGGGACCCAGTACTTC
CASSSTGTVDGTQYF
>TRBJ2-1|-|TRBV7-3|-
TGTGCCAGCAGCTTAACGGCCTCCCGACCGAATAATGAGCAGTTCTTC
CASSLTASRPNNEQFF
>TRBJ2-5|-|TRBV5-1|-
TGCGCCAGCAGCTTGGACGGGTCCCAAGAGACCCAGTACTTC
CASSLDGSQETQYF
>TRBJ2-3|-|TRBV6-6|TRBD2
TGTGCCAGCAGTTTGGGCGGGAGGGTAAAAGATACGCAGTATTTT
CASSLGGRVKDTQYF
>TRBJ2-2|-|TRBV2|-
TGTGCCACCAGCAAGGTGACAGAAAACACCGGGGAGCTGTTTTTT
CATSKVTENTGELFF
>TRBJ2-1|-|TRBV28|TRBD1
TGTGCCAGCAGTCCCCGACAGGGGGCCGCCTACAATGAGCAGTTCTTC
CASSPRQGAAYNEQFF
>TRBJ2-2|-|TRBV5-5|-
TGTGCCAGCAGCTTGGCCCCCCAGGGCAACACCGGGGAGCTGTTTTTT
CASSLAPQGNTGELFF
>TRBJ1-4|-|TRBV10-2|-
TGCGCCAGCAGTGAGGGCAGGGGAGGGGAAAAACTGTTTTTT
CASSEGRGGEKLFF
>TRBJ2-1|-|TRBV14|-
TGTGCCAGCAGCCAAGTTTCCTACAATGAGCAGTTCTTC
CASSQVSYNEQFF
>TRBJ2-2|few|TRBV10-3|-
TGTGCCGCAGCGGCGGTTTCCGGGGAGCTGTTTTTT
CAAAAVSGELFF
>TRBJ2-1|-|TRBV7-3|TRBD1
TGTGCCAGTTCGTCCGGGACAGTCAACAATGAGCAGTTCTTC
CASSSGTVNNEQFF
>TRBJ1-3|few|TRBV7-2|-
TGTGCCAGCAGCCAAGGAGGGGTGGCTGGAAACACCATATATTTT
CASSQGGVAGNTIYF
>TRBJ2-1|-|TRBV7-2|-
TGTGCCAGCAGCTTAGTGGAGGGGCCGGCCGTGGGCAATGAGCAGTTCTTC
CASSLVEGPAVGNEQFF
>TRBJ2-1|-|TRBV13|TRBD2
TGTGCCAGCAGCCCGAAACTAGCGGGAATACTGCGGTCCTACAATGAGCAGTTCTTC
CASSPKLAGILRSYNEQFF
>TRBJ2-1|-|TRBV11-2|TRBD2
TGTGCCAGCAGCTTAGGACTAGCTGATGAGCAGTTCTTC
CASSLGLADEQFF
>TRBJ2-5|-|TRBV5-4|-
TGTGCCACCACTCGACAGGACCAAGAGACCCAGTACTTC
CATTRQDQETQYF
>TRBJ2-7|-|TRBV25-1|-
TGTGCCAGCAGTGTTCCTTATGGCAGAACTTTCTTC
CASSVPYGRTFF